The T cell receptor (beta chain) under discussion was sequenced for a study of OX40 agonist ivuxolimab in advanced cancers. Study background: Participants averaged approximately 60 years of age (range about 23 to 80) and were 75% to 90% male.

Germline CDR1 is SGDLS and CDR2 is YYNGEE. The CDR3 runs to 14 residues. V gave up 0 bases and J gave up 3 bases, with 10 bases separating them. Autoimmune disease history or systemic immunosuppression excluded patients. General study points: Doses of 0.1 to 3.0 mg/kg were accompanied by clonal expansion of CD4+ and CD8+ blood T cells by week 6. Nonresponders, in some cases, also had low normalized T-cell clonal expansion.

TCRdb's table, derived via immunoSEQ multiplex PCR, lists solely in-frame clones and lacks some. The sample holds around 56,000 clones, approximately 85% seen once. About this clone: Its cognate antigen is unknown.

Sequencing used CD4+ or CD8+ T cells sorted from blood, obtained in a trial of the OX40 agonist ivuxolimab. This rearrangement joins TRBV9 to TRBJ2-7; D is unresolved. The receptor's source is an adult with an advanced solid tumor such as melanoma, head and neck, liver or kidney cancer. The CDR3, as DNA: TGTGCCAGCAGCGTAGGGGCCGGCGGCTACGAGCAGTACTTC. Its translation is CASSVGAGGYEQYF.